The 24 T cell receptor beta chains below were found in one sample sequenced in a study of T cells expressing NK-cell markers (TCRdb year 2020). Library method: 5' RACE. The instrument given in TCRdb is Illumina HiSeq 2000. TCRdb reprocessed the reads and lists each CDR3 protein sequence as a single entry, with no DNA. This sample's clone table shows hundreds of thousands of distinct CDR3 sequences. About 4.2% of the sample goes to the ten largest clones. The sequencing sample was made of blood T cells: a sorted CD56 or NKG2C T cell subset, CD4+ or CD8+ T cells, or bulk PBMC T cells (not recorded which). The receptors stem from a woman aged 18 to 69 in good health.

The J gene is TRBJ2-3, the V gene TRBV5-1; the D gene TCRdb calls, TRBD1, cannot be checked with no DNA. The CDR3 loop spans 14 amino acids. Germline V gives CDR1 SGHRS, CDR2 YFSETQ. The CDR3 spells CASSPDRPTDTQYF.

The gene calls are TRBV5-1 and TRBJ2-1; TCRdb reports TRBD1, a call that lacks DNA to check it against. The CDR3 has 14 residues. The germline V gene has CDR1 SGHRS and CDR2 YFSETQ. CDR3 loop: CASSFGGEYNEQFF.

The V gene is TRBV20-1, the J gene TRBJ1-2. Germline V CDR1 and CDR2: DFQATT, SNEGSKA (reference sequence). CDR3 length: 12 residues. CDR3 sequence reads: CSARQHTYGYTF.

This chain connects TRBV7-3 to TRBJ2-1; TCRdb's D gene call, TRBD2, goes unchecked for lack of DNA. The CDR3 runs to 17 residues. Germline V gene data show CDR1 as SGHTA and CDR2 as FQGTGA. The CDR3 spells CASSRSGLAGIGNEQFF.

The chain recombines TRBV9 with TRBJ1-2; the TRBD1 assignment by TCRdb is unverifiable without DNA. Germline CDR1 is SGDLS and CDR2 is YYNGEE. The CDR3 is 14 residues long. The CDR3 here is CASSGGDPRGGYTF.

The chain combines TRBV5-6 with TRBJ2-5. The CDR3 length is 12 residues. In germline, CDR1 is SGHDT, CDR2 YYEEEE. The CDR3 is CASSLRSETQYF.

This rearrangement joins TRBV30 to TRBJ1-1. Looked up from germline, CDR1 is GTSNPN and CDR2 is SVGIG (reference sequence). The CDR3 consists of 14 residues. The CDR3 loop reads CAWGLGHSNTEAFF.

This chain connects TRBV4-3 to TRBJ1-5. Germline CDR1 and CDR2: LGHNA and YSLEER. CDR3 length: 14 residues. The CDR3 protein is CASSQEPWGQPQHF.

The CDR3 spells CASSTDGPSSTDTQYF. The chain is built from TRBV7-3 and TRBJ2-3; TCRdb selects TRBD1, and the lack of DNA leaves this call unchecked. This CDR3 has 16 residues. The V gene's germline CDR1 is SGHTA and CDR2 FQGTGA. Full variable domain (remainder filled in from reference TRBV7-3 and TRBJ2-3): GAGVSQTPSNKVTEKGKYVELRCDPISGHTALYWYRQSLGQGPEFLIYFQGTGAADDSGLPNDRFFAVRPEGSVSTLKIQRTERGDSAVYLCASSTDGPSSTDTQYFGPGTRLTVL.

The chain recombines TRBV30 with TRBJ2-4; the TCRdb call, TRBD2, lacks DNA for checking. CDR1 is GTSNPN and CDR2 is SVGIG in the germline V gene (reference sequence). The CDR3 consists of 16 residues. This chain's CDR3 is CAWSSWTSESKNIQYF.

The rearrangement joins TRBV7-2 to TRBJ1-1; with no DNA, the TCRdb D assignment of TRBD1 cannot be verified. The germline V gene encodes CDR1 SGHTA and CDR2 FQGNSA. The CDR3 is 14 residues long. The chain's CDR3 is CASSGTGKDTEAFF.

The chain couples TRBV18 to TRBJ1-4. The germline V gene encodes CDR1 KGHSH and CDR2 LQKENI. The CDR3 length is 14 residues. This chain's CDR3 is CASSPPAQNEKLFF. The whole variable domain, filled in from reference TRBV18 and TRBJ1-4, reads NAGVMQNPRHLVRRRGQEARLRCSPMKGHSHVYWYRQLPEEGLKFMVYLQKENIIDESGMPKERFSAEFPKEGPSILRIQQVVRGDSAAYFCASSPPAQNEKLFFGSGTQLSVL.

The chain uses TRBV27 and TRBJ2-5; without DNA, the TCRdb call of TRBD2 cannot be checked. The CDR3 runs to 14 residues. The germline V gene has CDR1 MNHEY and CDR2 SMNVEV (reference sequence). CDR3 amino acids: CASGGLASQETQYF.

The rearrangement links TRBV20-1 to TRBJ2-3; TCRdb picks TRBD2, but there is no DNA to check that call. The CDR3 extends over 14 amino acids. Germline V gives CDR1 DFQATT, CDR2 SNEGSKA (reference sequence). CDR3: CSAPLREGSDTQYF.

The chain combines TRBV7-9 with TRBJ2-5. The length of the CDR3 is 14 residues. Per the germline V gene, CDR1 is SEHNR and CDR2 is FQNEAQ (reference sequence). CDR3 sequence: CASSHGTGSETQYF. The full variable domain, in which reference TRBV7-9 and TRBJ2-5 provide the parts outside the CDR3, is DTGVSQNPRHKITKRGQNVTFRCDPISEHNRLYWYRQTLGQGPEFLTYFQNEAQLEKSRLLSDRFSAERPKGSFSTLEIQRTEQGDSAMYLCASSHGTGSETQYFGPGTRLLVL.

The chain joins TRBV5-1 to TRBJ2-1. Germline lookup yields CDR1 SGHRS and CDR2 YFSETQ. The CDR3 sequence is 11 residues long. The CDR3 region is CASSPDWEQFF.

This rearrangement joins TRBV12-3 or TRBV12-4 to TRBJ2-3; the TRBD2 assignment by TCRdb is unverifiable without DNA. This CDR3 contains 16 residues. Here the CDR3 reads CASSLVTSGSPDTQYF.

The chain's CDR3 is CASERRGDPYEQYF. The V gene is TRBV5-4, the J gene TRBJ2-7; lacking DNA, the TRBD1 call made by TCRdb goes unchecked. This CDR3 region has 14 residues. Germline CDR1 SGHNT, CDR2 YYREEE (reference sequence).

The chain employs TRBV18 and TRBJ2-1. Germline CDR1 reads KGHSH; CDR2 reads LQKENI. The CDR3 extends over 15 amino acids. The CDR3 loop is CASSPPGGGYNEQFF. Full variable domain (remainder filled in from reference TRBV18 and TRBJ2-1): NAGVMQNPRHLVRRRGQEARLRCSPMKGHSHVYWYRQLPEEGLKFMVYLQKENIIDESGMPKERFSAEFPKEGPSILRIQQVVRGDSAAYFCASSPPGGGYNEQFFGPGTRLTVL.

The rearrangement links TRBV14 to TRBJ2-2; TCRdb lists TRBD1, though no DNA is available to test this call. This CDR3 is built from 14 residues. The germline V gene has CDR1 SGHDN and CDR2 FVKESK. The chain's CDR3 is CGSSRQTNTGELFF.

The CDR3: CATSDAARAPDTQYF. The chain employs TRBV24-1 and TRBJ2-3; the D call from TCRdb, TRBD2, cannot be confirmed without DNA. CDR3 size: 15 residues. Looked up from germline, CDR1 is KGHDR and CDR2 is SFDVKD.

The chain employs TRBV19 and TRBJ2-1; TCRdb proposes TRBD1, but this gene call is untestable without DNA. This CDR3 comprises 13 residues. Germline-derived CDR1 and CDR2 are LNHDA and SQIVND (reference sequence). The CDR3 sequence is CASGPGGLYEQFF.

This chain connects TRBV6-1 to TRBJ2-7; TCRdb returns TRBD2, unconfirmable since there is no DNA. The germline V gene has CDR1 MNHNS and CDR2 SASEGT. The CDR3 contains 12 residues. CDR3 in amino acids: CASKVAGVEQYF.

The chain uses TRBV27 and TRBJ2-6; TCRdb proposes TRBD1, but this gene call is untestable without DNA. Germline assignment: CDR1 MNHEY and CDR2 SMNVEV (reference sequence). The CDR3 length is 18 residues. This chain's CDR3 is CASSFGRQGVTGANVLTF.